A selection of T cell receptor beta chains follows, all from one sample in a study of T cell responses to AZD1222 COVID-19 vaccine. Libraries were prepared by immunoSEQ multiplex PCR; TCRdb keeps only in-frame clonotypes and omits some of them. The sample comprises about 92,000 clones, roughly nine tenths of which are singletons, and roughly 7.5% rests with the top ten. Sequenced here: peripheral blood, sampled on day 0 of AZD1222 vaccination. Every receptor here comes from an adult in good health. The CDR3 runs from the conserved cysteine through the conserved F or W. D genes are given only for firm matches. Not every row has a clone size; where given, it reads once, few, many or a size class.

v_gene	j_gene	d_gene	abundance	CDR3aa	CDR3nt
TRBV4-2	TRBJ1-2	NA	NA	CASSQGPTPINYGYTF	TGTGCCAGCAGCCAAGGGCCGACGCCCATTAACTATGGCTACACCTTC
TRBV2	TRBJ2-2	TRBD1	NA	CASSRQGTGELFF	TGTGCCAGCAGCCGACAGGGAACCGGGGAGCTGTTTTTT
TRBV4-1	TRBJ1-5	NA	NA	CASSQEAGRQPQHF	TGCGCCAGCAGCCAAGAGGCGGGGCGTCAGCCCCAGCATTTT
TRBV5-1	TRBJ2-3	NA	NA	CASSPDSHHITDTQYF	TGCGCCAGCAGTCCTGACTCCCACCACATCACAGATACGCAGTATTTT
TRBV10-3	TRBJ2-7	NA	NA	CAISGTDSYEQYF	TGTGCCATCAGCGGGACGGACTCCTACGAGCAGTACTTC
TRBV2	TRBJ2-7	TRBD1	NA	CASKRQGSYEQYF	TGTGCCAGCAAAAGACAGGGGTCCTACGAGCAGTACTTC
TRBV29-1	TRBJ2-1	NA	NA	CSVHQNEQFF	TGCAGCGTCCATCAAAATGAGCAGTTCTTC
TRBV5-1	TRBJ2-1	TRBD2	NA	CASSVLAGYYNEQFF	TGCGCCAGCAGCGTCCTAGCGGGGTACTACAATGAGCAGTTCTTC
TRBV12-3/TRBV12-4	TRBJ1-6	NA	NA	CASTRTANSPLHF	TGTGCCAGCACCCGGACTGCGAATTCACCCCTCCACTTT
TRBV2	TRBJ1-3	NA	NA	CASSFTDSEVTGNTIYF	TGTGCCAGCAGCTTCACGGACTCGGAGGTGACGGGAAACACCATATATTTT
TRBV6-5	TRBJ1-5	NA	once	CASTIDRNQPQHF	TGTGCCAGCACCATCGACAGGAATCAGCCCCAGCATTTT
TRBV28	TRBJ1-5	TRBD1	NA	CASSSMVEGQSSNQPQHF	TGTGCCAGCAGTTCAATGGTAGAGGGACAGAGTAGCAATCAGCCCCAGCATTTT
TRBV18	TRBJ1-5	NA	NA	CASSGTEGPQHF	TGTGCCAGCTCAGGAACCGAAGGCCCCCAGCATTTT
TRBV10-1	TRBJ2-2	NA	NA	CASSESGGANTGELFF	TGCGCCAGCAGTGAGTCCGGCGGGGCGAACACCGGGGAGCTGTTTTTT
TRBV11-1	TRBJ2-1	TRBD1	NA	CASTQTRGQGNEQFF	TGTGCCAGCACCCAGACGAGGGGGCAGGGGAATGAGCAGTTCTTC
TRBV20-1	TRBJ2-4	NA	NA	CSVSRNIQYF	TGCAGTGTATCCAGGAACATTCAGTACTTC
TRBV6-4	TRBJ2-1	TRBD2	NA	CASSFSGRAGSEQFF	TGTGCCAGCAGCTTTAGCGGGAGGGCCGGTAGTGAGCAGTTCTTC
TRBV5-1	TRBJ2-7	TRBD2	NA	CASRSGGPGEQYF	TGCGCCAGCAGGTCGGGAGGGCCGGGCGAGCAGTACTTC
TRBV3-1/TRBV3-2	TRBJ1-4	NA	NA	CASSPRTPREKLFF	TGTGCCAGCAGCCCTAGGACGCCTAGGGAAAAACTGTTTTTT
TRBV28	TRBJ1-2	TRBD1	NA	CASSTGGYYGYTF	TGTGCCAGCAGTACAGGGGGCTACTATGGCTACACCTTC
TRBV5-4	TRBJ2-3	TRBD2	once	CASSLKVAGGRGDTQYF	TGTGCCAGCAGCTTGAAGGTAGCGGGGGGGCGAGGAGATACGCAGTATTTT
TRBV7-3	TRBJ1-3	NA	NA	CASSRTSSGNTIYF	TGTGCCAGCAGCCGGACTAGCTCTGGAAACACCATATATTTT
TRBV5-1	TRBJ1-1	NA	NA	CASSLASYTEAFF	TGCGCCAGCAGCTTGGCGTCCTACACTGAAGCTTTCTTT
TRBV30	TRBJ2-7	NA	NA	CAWSGTSYEQYF	TGTGCCTGGAGCGGGACCTCCTACGAGCAGTACTTC
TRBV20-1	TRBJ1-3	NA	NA	CSARSGNTIYF	TGCAGTGCTAGAAGTGGAAACACCATATATTTT
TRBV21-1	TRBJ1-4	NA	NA	CASSKARVGRTMCNEKLFF	TGTGCCAGCAGCAAAGCGCGGGTCGGGAGGACGATGTGCAATGAAAAACTGTTTTTT
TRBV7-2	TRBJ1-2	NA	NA	CASSLAAAGYGYTF	TGTGCCAGCAGCTTAGCGGCAGCTGGTTATGGCTACACCTTC
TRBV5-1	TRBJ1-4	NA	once	CASSLGPNEKLFF	TGCGCCAGCAGCTTGGGTCCTAATGAAAAACTGTTTTTT
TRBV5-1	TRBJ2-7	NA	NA	CASSLGQSSYEQYF	TGCGCCAGCAGCTTGGGGCAAAGCTCCTACGAGCAGTACTTC
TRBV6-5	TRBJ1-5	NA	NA	CASSYSGGGNQPQHF	TGTGCCAGCAGTTACTCCGGGGGGGGCAATCAGCCCCAGCATTTT
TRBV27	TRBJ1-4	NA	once	CASSLGGRVNEKLFF	TGTGCCAGCAGTTTGGGGGGCAGAGTTAATGAAAAACTGTTTTTT
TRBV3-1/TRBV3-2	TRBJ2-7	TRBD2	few	CASSLRAGVTYEQYF	TGTGCCAGCAGCCTCCGAGCGGGAGTAACCTACGAGCAGTACTTC
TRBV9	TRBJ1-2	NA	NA	CASSVTTGAGYTF	TGTGCCAGCAGCGTAACGACGGGGGCCGGCTACACCTTC
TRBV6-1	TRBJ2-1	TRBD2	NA	CASSVGASGSAYNEQFF	TGTGCCAGCAGTGTCGGCGCTAGCGGGTCCGCCTACAATGAGCAGTTCTTC
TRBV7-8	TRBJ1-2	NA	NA	CASSLESGSYGYTF	TGTGCCAGCAGCTTAGAATCAGGGTCCTATGGCTACACCTTC
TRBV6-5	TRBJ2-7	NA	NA	CASSYSPSSYEQYF	TGTGCCAGCAGTTACTCTCCAAGCTCCTACGAGCAGTACTTC
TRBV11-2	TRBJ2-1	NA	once	CASSLEGMGEQFF	TGTGCCAGCAGCTTAGAAGGGATGGGGGAGCAGTTCTTC
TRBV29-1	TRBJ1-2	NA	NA	CSVEGEEGRAYGYTF	TGCAGCGTTGAAGGAGAGGAGGGGCGGGCCTATGGCTACACCTTC
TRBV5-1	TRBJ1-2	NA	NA	CASSLTSNYGYTF	TGCGCCAGCAGTTTGACGTCGAACTATGGCTACACCTTC
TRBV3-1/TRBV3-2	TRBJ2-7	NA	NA	CASSLMGGDYEQYF	TGTGCCAGCAGCCTCATGGGCGGTGACTACGAGCAGTACTTC
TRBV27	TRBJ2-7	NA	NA	CASSLSPADYEQYF	TGTGCCAGCAGTTTAAGCCCCGCCGACTACGAGCAGTACTTC
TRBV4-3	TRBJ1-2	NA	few	CASSPNAGDYGYTF	TGCGCCAGCAGCCCCAATGCAGGAGACTATGGCTACACCTTC
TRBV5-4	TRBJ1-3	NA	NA	CASSSGTGNTIYF	TGTGCCAGCAGCTCGGGAACTGGAAACACCATATATTTT
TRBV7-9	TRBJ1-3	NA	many	CASSARVSSGNTIYF	TGTGCCAGCAGCGCTAGGGTGAGCTCTGGAAACACCATATATTTT
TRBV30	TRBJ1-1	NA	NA	CAWSGEGTNTEAFF	TGTGCCTGGAGTGGAGAGGGGACGAACACTGAAGCTTTCTTT
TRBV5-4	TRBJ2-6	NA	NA	CATRTVGGLGANVLTF	TGTGCCACCCGGACAGTGGGGGGTCTTGGGGCCAACGTCCTGACTTTC
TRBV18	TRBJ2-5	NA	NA	CASSPTRDQETQYF	TGTGCCAGCTCCCCCACGAGGGACCAAGAGACCCAGTACTTC
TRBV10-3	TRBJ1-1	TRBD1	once	CAITAGTGDTEAFF	TGTGCCATCACAGCCGGGACAGGGGATACTGAAGCTTTCTTT
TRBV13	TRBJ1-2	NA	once	CASSLGLRGTVGYTF	TGTGCCAGCAGCTTAGGCCTAAGGGGAACGGTGGGCTACACCTTC
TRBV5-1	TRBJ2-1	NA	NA	CASSLATGHYNEQFF	TGCGCCAGCAGCTTGGCCACGGGACACTACAATGAGCAGTTCTTC